These T cell receptor beta chains were read from a single sample in a study of cytomegalovirus exposure and HLA in healthy donors. Sequenced by immunoSEQ multiplex PCR; TCRdb stores in-frame clones only, minus some. The table has hundreds of thousands of clones, more than 80% seen once. Material: PBMCs. Receptors were obtained from a woman aged 18-30 years in good health and CMV-seronegative. Both conserved end residues are part of each CDR3. D genes are given only for firm matches. Rows may omit the clone size; those that give it use once, few, many or a size class.

J: TRBJ2-1
size: -
V: TRBV4-1
D: -
DNA: TGCGCCAGCAGCCAAGAATCCAGTAGCGATGAGCAGTTCTTC
CDR3: CASSQESSSDEQFF

J: TRBJ2-1
size: -
V: TRBV28
D: -
DNA: TGTGCCAGCAGTCCGCTAGAGCGAGGTAGGGGATACAATGAGCAGTTCTTC
CDR3: CASSPLERGRGYNEQFF

J: TRBJ2-3
size: -
V: TRBV30
D: TRBD1
DNA: TGTGCCTGGGACAGGGTAAGCACAGATACGCAGTATTTT
CDR3: CAWDRVSTDTQYF

J: TRBJ1-5
size: -
V: TRBV6-1
D: -
DNA: TGTGCCAGCAGTGAACGTGGTGGCAGGGGAGCTCAGCCCCAGCATTTT
CDR3: CASSERGGRGAQPQHF

J: TRBJ2-1
size: -
V: TRBV5-6
D: -
DNA: TGTGCCAGCAGCAACAGCCCTAGGGGCAATGAGCAGTTCTTC
CDR3: CASSNSPRGNEQFF

J: TRBJ2-5
size: -
V: TRBV5-6
D: TRBD2
DNA: TGTGCCAGCAGCTTCCTCCCTAGCGGGGGTCCGGAGACCCAGTACTTC
CDR3: CASSFLPSGGPETQYF

J: TRBJ2-5
size: -
V: TRBV19
D: -
DNA: TGTGCCAGTAGGCGACAGTCCGGCCGTCAAGAGACCCAGTACTTC
CDR3: CASRRQSGRQETQYF

J: TRBJ2-5
size: -
V: TRBV6-1
D: TRBD2
DNA: TGTGCCAGCAGTGGACTAGCGGCGGGGGAGACCCAGTACTTC
CDR3: CASSGLAAGETQYF

J: TRBJ2-1
size: -
V: TRBV6-1
D: -
DNA: TGTGCCAGCAGCGACATCCATTACAATGAGCAGTTCTTC
CDR3: CASSDIHYNEQFF

J: TRBJ1-2
size: -
V: TRBV28
D: -
DNA: TGTGCCAGCAGTTTTCGGGATAGTCGCGGCTACACCTTC
CDR3: CASSFRDSRGYTF

J: TRBJ2-1
size: few
V: TRBV2
D: TRBD2
DNA: TGTGCCAGCATGGGTGAGGGGCGGGGGAGCTCCTACAATGAGCAGTTCTTC
CDR3: CASMGEGRGSSYNEQFF

J: TRBJ1-6
size: -
V: TRBV15
D: -
DNA: TGTGCCACCACCCCCGACAGGTCCGGAGGTTCACCCCTCCACTTT
CDR3: CATTPDRSGGSPLHF

J: TRBJ1-5
size: few
V: TRBV7-2
D: -
DNA: TGTGCCAGCAGCCTAGGACAGCGTAGCAATCAGCCCCAGCATTTT
CDR3: CASSLGQRSNQPQHF

J: TRBJ1-6
size: -
V: TRBV7-9
D: -
DNA: TGTGCCAGCAGCGTGGATGCGGCTTCACCCCTCCACTTT
CDR3: CASSVDAASPLHF

J: TRBJ1-1
size: -
V: TRBV28
D: -
DNA: TGTGCCAGCAAAGCCCCGGGGGGGGGCACTGAAGCTTTCTTT
CDR3: CASKAPGGGTEAFF

J: TRBJ2-1
size: -
V: TRBV7-9
D: TRBD2
DNA: TGTGCCAGCAGCTGGGCTAGCGGGTACTACAATGAGCAGTTCTTC
CDR3: CASSWASGYYNEQFF

J: TRBJ2-7
size: -
V: TRBV4-2
D: -
DNA: TGTGCCAGCAGCCAAGACACTAGCTACGAGCAGTACTTC
CDR3: CASSQDTSYEQYF

J: TRBJ2-7
size: -
V: TRBV7-6
D: -
DNA: TGTGCCAGCAGCTCCTCCCCTTCTACCTACGAGCAGTACTTC
CDR3: CASSSSPSTYEQYF

J: TRBJ1-1
size: once
V: TRBV27
D: TRBD1
DNA: TGTGCCAGCAGGGGTGGGACAGGGGGGGCGAGGGTAATGAACACTGAAGCTTTCTTT
CDR3: CASRGGTGGARVMNTEAFF

J: TRBJ1-2
size: -
V: TRBV15
D: -
DNA: TGTGCCACCAGCAGAGGGGAGGGTGACGGCTACACCTTC
CDR3: CATSRGEGDGYTF

J: TRBJ2-2
size: -
V: TRBV5-1
D: TRBD2
DNA: TGCGCCAGCAGCCCGGGACTAGCGGGAACCGGGGAGCTGTTTTTT
CDR3: CASSPGLAGTGELFF

J: TRBJ1-4
size: -
V: TRBV15
D: -
DNA: TGTGCCACCATGTTACCGGGACTTAATGAAAAACTGTTTTTT
CDR3: CATMLPGLNEKLFF

J: TRBJ2-1
size: -
V: TRBV6-1
D: -
DNA: TGTGCCAGCAGTGAAACAGTGTGGGTACCCTGGTTCTTC
CDR3: CASSETVWVPWFF

J: TRBJ1-1
size: -
V: TRBV13
D: -
DNA: TGTGCCAGCAGCTTACCAGGGGCTGAAGCTTTCTTT
CDR3: CASSLPGAEAFF

J: TRBJ2-1
size: -
V: TRBV5-1
D: -
DNA: TGCGCCAGCAGCCCGGACCGACAGAACTACAATGAGCAGTTCTTC
CDR3: CASSPDRQNYNEQFF

J: TRBJ2-3
size: -
V: TRBV1
D: -
DNA: TGCACCAGCAGCCAAAACGCTAGCGTTGGGGGAGATACGCAGTATTTT
CDR3: CTSSQNASVGGDTQYF

J: TRBJ1-1
size: many
V: TRBV5-1
D: TRBD1
DNA: TGCGCCAGCAGTCAGACAGGGAGGATCACTGAAGCTTTCTTT
CDR3: CASSQTGRITEAFF

J: TRBJ1-5
size: few
V: TRBV30
D: -
DNA: TGTGCCTGGACTTCAACAGGCGGTCAGCCCCAGCATTTT
CDR3: CAWTSTGGQPQHF

J: TRBJ2-7
size: few
V: TRBV2
D: TRBD1
DNA: TGTGCCAGCAGTGAAAGAGGACAGGGGGCCTACTACGAGCAGTACTTC
CDR3: CASSERGQGAYYEQYF

J: TRBJ2-1
size: -
V: TRBV10-2
D: -
DNA: TGCGCCGTCATCACCTCTAGCGTTAATGAGCAGTTCTTC
CDR3: CAVITSSVNEQFF

J: TRBJ2-7
size: -
V: TRBV19
D: -
DNA: TGTGCCAGTAGCCTGACTAGAAGTTACGAGCAGTACTTC
CDR3: CASSLTRSYEQYF

J: TRBJ2-7
size: -
V: TRBV6-1
D: TRBD2
DNA: TGTGCCAGCAGTGCCTCCCTGACTAGCGGAAAGTACGAGCAGTACTTC
CDR3: CASSASLTSGKYEQYF